The rows below give T cell receptor beta chains drawn from one sample of a study of glioma-infiltrating T cells. TCRdb re-analysed the multiplex PCR reads in MiXCR, keeping a single row per CDR3 protein. The sample records 150,000 or so distinct CDR3 sequences, about two fifths being singletons. The sample comprised glioma tissue, nonneoplastic brain tissue, or PBMCs (not recorded which). These TCRs come from a human donor with low-grade glioma or glioblastoma, undergoing nonglioma brain surgery, or in good health (not recorded which). The CDR3 runs from the conserved cysteine through the conserved F or W. D genes are given only for firm matches. Not every row has a clone size; where given, it reads once, few, many or a size class.

NA,NA,TRBJ2-3,TRBV2,CATAGTGTDTQYF,TGTGCCACCGCAGGTACGGGTACCGATACGCAGTATTTT
NA,few,TRBJ2-3,TRBV5-1,CASSPAGTGGRDTQYF,TGCGCCAGCAGCCCAGCCGGGACTGGAGGAAGAGATACGCAGTATTTT
NA,NA,TRBJ2-1,TRBV6-1,CASSGPFGTDSYNEQFF,TGTGCCAGCAGTGGCCCCTTCGGGACGGACTCCTACAATGAGCAGTTCTTC
NA,NA,TRBJ2-2,TRBV27,CASSLRAGTGELFF,TGTGCCAGCAGTTTAAGAGCTGGGACCGGGGAGCTGTTTTTT
NA,NA,TRBJ1-2,TRBV6-1,CASSPPGGYSYGYTF,TGTGCCAGCAGCCCTCCAGGAGGCTATTCCTATGGCTACACCTTC
NA,few,TRBJ2-1,TRBV4-3,CASSQADRPQFF,TGCGCCAGCAGCCAAGCCGACAGGCCTCAGTTCTTC
TRBD1,NA,TRBJ1-2,TRBV6-1,CASRGQGGGYTF,TGTGCCAGCAGAGGACAGGGCGGGGGCTACACCTTC
NA,NA,TRBJ2-7,TRBV7-9,CASSLGRFADEQYF,TGTGCCAGCAGCTTGGGCAGGTTCGCAGACGAGCAGTACTTC
TRBD1,few,TRBJ2-7,TRBV20-1,CSAGDSSYEQYF,TGCAGTGCTGGGGACAGCTCCTACGAGCAGTACTTC
NA,NA,TRBJ2-3,TRBV10-2,CASSGDGASTDTQYF,TGCGCCAGCAGTGGGGACGGAGCTAGCACAGATACGCAGTATTTT
NA,NA,TRBJ1-3,TRBV3-1,CASSHGPKTGNTIYF,TGTGCCAGCAGCCATGGTCCGAAAACTGGAAACACCATATATTTT
TRBD2,few,TRBJ2-1,TRBV28,CASSPGLAGGIHTYNEQFF,TGTGCCAGCAGTCCCGGACTAGCGGGAGGAATTCATACATACAATGAGCAGTTCTTC
NA,few,TRBJ1-1,TRBV7-2,CASAALGGTEAFF,TGTGCCAGCGCAGCTCTCGGTGGCACTGAAGCTTTCTTT
NA,few,TRBJ1-1,TRBV7-2,CASSLQGMSTEAFF,TGTGCCAGCAGCTTACAGGGGATGAGCACTGAAGCTTTCTTT
NA,few,TRBJ1-3,TRBV6-6,CASSYSWATEGNTIYF,TGTGCCAGCAGTTACTCCTGGGCCACGGAGGGAAACACCATATATTTT
TRBD1,NA,TRBJ2-7,TRBV6-1,CASSFYTPGQDTYEQYF,TGTGCCAGCAGTTTCTACACACCGGGACAGGACACCTACGAGCAGTACTTC
NA,NA,TRBJ2-1,TRBV2,CASRGSSGNNEQFF,TGTGCCAGCCGTGGGAGTAGCGGAAACAATGAGCAGTTCTTC
TRBD1,few,TRBJ2-5,TRBV6-1,CASNRQGQETQYF,TGTGCCAGCAACCGACAGGGCCAAGAGACCCAGTACTTC
NA,few,TRBJ2-1,TRBV6-6,CASSYSTINEQFF,TGTGCCAGCAGTTACTCTACAATCAATGAGCAGTTCTTC
TRBD2,few,TRBJ2-7,TRBV6-1,CASRSSGNSYEQYF,TGTGCCAGCAGGTCTAGCGGGAACTCCTACGAGCAGTACTTC
NA,NA,TRBJ2-3,TRBV2,CATTRDTNTDTQYF,TGTGCCACCACCCGGGACACGAACACAGATACGCAGTATTTT
NA,NA,TRBJ2-5,TRBV4-2,CASSQDGRDGETQYF,TGTGCCAGCAGCCAAGATGGACGGGATGGAGAGACCCAGTACTTC
NA,NA,TRBJ1-6,TRBV12-3/TRBV12-4,CASSLIGADSPLHF,TGTGCCAGCAGTTTGATAGGGGCGGATTCACCCCTCCACTTT
NA,NA,TRBJ2-7,TRBV19,CASSRDTPYEQYF,TGTGCCAGTAGCCGGGACACTCCCTACGAGCAGTACTTC
NA,few,TRBJ2-1,TRBV2,CASLVPSGNEQFF,TGTGCCAGCCTCGTCCCTAGTGGGAATGAGCAGTTCTTC
NA,NA,TRBJ2-1,TRBV20-1,CSASGSWNEQFF,TGCAGTGCTAGCGGGAGTTGGAATGAGCAGTTCTTC
NA,once,TRBJ2-1,TRBV2,CASSEEARRNPDNEQFF,TGTGCCAGCAGTGAAGAGGCGAGGAGAAATCCGGACAATGAGCAGTTCTTC
NA,NA,TRBJ1-6,TRBV27,CASSLWGRPSSYNSPLHF,TGTGCCAGCAGTTTATGGGGACGGCCAAGCTCCTATAATTCACCCCTCCACTTT
TRBD2,NA,TRBJ2-1,TRBV6-2/TRBV6-3,CASSYLGLAGGNNEQFF,TGTGCCAGCAGTTACCTTGGACTAGCGGGGGGAAACAATGAGCAGTTCTTC
NA,NA,TRBJ1-5,TRBV12-3/TRBV12-4,CASSLPPKPQHF,TGTGCCAGCAGTCTCCCACCTAAGCCCCAGCATTTT
NA,many,TRBJ2-1,TRBV6-2/TRBV6-3,CASSYRGGGGNEQFF,TGTGCCAGCAGTTATCGTGGGGGAGGCGGCAATGAGCAGTTCTTC
NA,NA,TRBJ1-2,TRBV19,CASSNPQGPNYGYTF,TGTGCCAGTAGTAACCCTCAAGGGCCGAACTATGGCTACACCTTC
NA,NA,TRBJ2-7,TRBV18,CASSPKDGRAQYF,TGTGCCAGCTCACCAAAAGACGGAAGGGCGCAGTACTTC
NA,NA,TRBJ2-7,TRBV6-2/TRBV6-3,CASSPSLPPYEQYF,TGCGCCAGCAGCCCCTCCTTGCCTCCCTACGAGCAGTACTTC